What follows describes a single T cell receptor beta chain. In the original analysis: Cell counts per sample came from amplifying reference gene primers. Libraries were prepared by immunoSEQ multiplex PCR; TCRdb keeps only in-frame clonotypes and omits some of them. Clone size and V and J calls were adopted from that table, with D and trimming inferred from the DNA. Counted here are tens of thousands of clones, 70% to 85% occurring once; the ten biggest clones make up under 15%. The CDR3 has 15 residues. Germline CDR1 and CDR2: MNHEY and SVGAGI. The ends lost 6 bases at V and 0 bases at J; junction bases unmatched: 5. This specimen comes from a study of blood T cell repertoires in COVID-19. Study background: Samples taken during acute and convalescent COVID-19 were collected in the United States, Italy and Spain. In each case, the material was cDNA or gDNA derived from T cells, B-cell-depleted T cells, or PBMCs.

The chain recombines TRBV6-5 with TRBJ2-7; the match to TRBD1 covers 10 bases. The sample comprised peripheral blood. This receptor was identified in a human donor in a cohort sampled during active COVID-19. CDR3 in DNA: TGTGCCAGCAGGGAGGGACAGGGGAGCTCCTACGAGCAGTACTTC. Encoded protein: CASREGQGSSYEQYF.